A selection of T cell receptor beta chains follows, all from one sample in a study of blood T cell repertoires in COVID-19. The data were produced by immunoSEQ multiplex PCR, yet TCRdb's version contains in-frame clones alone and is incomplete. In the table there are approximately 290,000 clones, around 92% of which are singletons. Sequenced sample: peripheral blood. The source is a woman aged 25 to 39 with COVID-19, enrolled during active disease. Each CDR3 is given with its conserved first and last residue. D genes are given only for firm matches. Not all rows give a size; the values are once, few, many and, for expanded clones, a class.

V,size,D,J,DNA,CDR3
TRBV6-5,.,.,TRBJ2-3,TGTGCCAGCAGTCGACTCCCACGCACAGATACGCAGTATTTT,CASSRLPRTDTQYF
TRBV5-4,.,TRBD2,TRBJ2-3,TGTGCCAGCAGCGAGAGGCGGACTAGCGGGGATGCAGATACGCAGTATTTT,CASSERRTSGDADTQYF
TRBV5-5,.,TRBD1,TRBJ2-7,TGTGCCAGCAGCGAGCAGGGTAGGACAGGGAGCTCCTACGAGCAGTACTTC,CASSEQGRTGSSYEQYF
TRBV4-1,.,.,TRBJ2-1,TGCGCCAGCAGCCAGCGGGGTGGAGGCGAGCAGTTCTTC,CASSQRGGGEQFF
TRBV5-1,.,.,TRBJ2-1,TGCGCCAGCAATATAGACTACAATGAGCAGTTCTTC,CASNIDYNEQFF
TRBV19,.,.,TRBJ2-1,TGTGCCAGTAGTACTAGCTTCTCCTACAATGAGCAGTTCTTC,CASSTSFSYNEQFF
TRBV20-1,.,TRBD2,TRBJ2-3,TGCAGCGGGGGGGGCACAGATACGCAGTATTTT,CSGGGTDTQYF
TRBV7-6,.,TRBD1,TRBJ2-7,TGTGCCAGCAGCTTAGCGATCGGGACAGGGGGCGACGAGCAGTACTTC,CASSLAIGTGGDEQYF
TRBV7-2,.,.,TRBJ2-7,TGTGCCAGCAGCTCCCTGGCATCCTACGAGCAGTACTTC,CASSSLASYEQYF
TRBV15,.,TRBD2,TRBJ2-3,TGTGCCACCACCTGGCGGGGGAGGGCAGATACGCAGTATTTT,CATTWRGRADTQYF
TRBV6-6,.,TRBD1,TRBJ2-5,TGTGCCAGCAGCCAGGGGGAAAGTACAGAGACCCAGTACTTC,CASSQGESTETQYF
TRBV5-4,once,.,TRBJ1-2,TGTGCCAGCAGCTTGGCCGGGGGTTTCCGGGGGAGTGACTATGGCTACACCTTC,CASSLAGGFRGSDYGYTF
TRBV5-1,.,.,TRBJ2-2,TGCGCCAGCAGCCCGCCTTGGCAGTCGAACACCGGGGAGCTGTTTTTT,CASSPPWQSNTGELFF
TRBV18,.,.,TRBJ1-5,TGTGCCAGCTCACCGGGCTCGAATCAGCCCCAGCATTTT,CASSPGSNQPQHF
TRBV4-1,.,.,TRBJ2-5,TGCGCCAGCAGCCAAGACCCAGAAGAGACCCAGTACTTC,CASSQDPEETQYF
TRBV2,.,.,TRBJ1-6,TGTGCCAGCACGCAGGAGGGGAATTCACCCCTCCACTTT,CASTQEGNSPLHF
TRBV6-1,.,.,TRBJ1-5,TGTGCCAGCAGTGAGGTAGATCAGCCCCAGCATTTT,CASSEVDQPQHF
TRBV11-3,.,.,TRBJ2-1,TGTGCCAGCAGCTTATACCGAACGGATGAGCAGTTCTTC,CASSLYRTDEQFF
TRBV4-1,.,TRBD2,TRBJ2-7,TGCGCCAGCAGCCTAGTCGGGACTACCTTCGGAAACGAGCAGTACTTC,CASSLVGTTFGNEQYF
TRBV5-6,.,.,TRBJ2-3,TGTGCCAGCAGCGCCGCGCTTCTAGATACGCAGTATTTT,CASSAALLDTQYF
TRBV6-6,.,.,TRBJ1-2,TGTGCCAGCAGTCGCGGGACTAACTATGGCTACACCTTC,CASSRGTNYGYTF
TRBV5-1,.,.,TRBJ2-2,TGCGCCAGCAGCCCGGTTATTACCGTGGAGCTGTTTTTT,CASSPVITVELFF
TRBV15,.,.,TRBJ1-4,TGTGCCACCAGCAGAGATCCCAGGGGCCAGAATGAAAAACTGTTTTTT,CATSRDPRGQNEKLFF
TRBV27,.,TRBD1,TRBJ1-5,TGTGCCAGCAGTCCTTGGACAGGGGACAATCAGCCCCAGCATTTT,CASSPWTGDNQPQHF
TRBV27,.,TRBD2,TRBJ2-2,TGTGCCAGCAGGTTACTAGCGGGGGGGCTAGGCGGGGAGCTGTTTTTT,CASRLLAGGLGGELFF
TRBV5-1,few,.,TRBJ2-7,TGCGCCAGCAGCGTGCCAGAGGCCTACGAGCAGTACTTC,CASSVPEAYEQYF
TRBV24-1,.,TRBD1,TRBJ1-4,TGTGCCACCAGTGACAAATCAGGGGGCGCCATGGAAAAACTGTTTTTT,CATSDKSGGAMEKLFF
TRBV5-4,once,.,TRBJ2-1,TGTGCCAGCAGCTTAGGGGTCAGCTCCTACAATGAGCAGTTCTTC,CASSLGVSSYNEQFF
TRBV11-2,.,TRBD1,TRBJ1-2,TGTGCCAGCAGCTTAGTCACAGGGGTAGGAGGCTACACCTTC,CASSLVTGVGGYTF
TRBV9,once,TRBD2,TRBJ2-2,TGTGCCAGCAGTGAACTAGCGGGGGGTACCGGGGAGCTGTTTTTT,CASSELAGGTGELFF
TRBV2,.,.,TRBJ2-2,TGTGCCAGCAGTGTGGGCCCGAACACCGGGGAGCTGTTTTTT,CASSVGPNTGELFF
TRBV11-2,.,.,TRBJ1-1,TGTGCCAGCAGCTTAGCGGCAGGGGTGAACACTGAAGCTTTCTTT,CASSLAAGVNTEAFF
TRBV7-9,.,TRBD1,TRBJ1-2,TGTGCCAGCAGCCCAGGACAGGCTAACTATGGCTACACCTTC,CASSPGQANYGYTF
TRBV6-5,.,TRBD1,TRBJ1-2,TGTGCCAGCAGTTCCCTTCGGGGACAGGATCTCTATGGCTACACCTTC,CASSSLRGQDLYGYTF
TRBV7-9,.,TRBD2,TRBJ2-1,TGTGCCAGCAGCTTAGCTAGCGGGGGGGCCGATGAGCAGTTCTTC,CASSLASGGADEQFF
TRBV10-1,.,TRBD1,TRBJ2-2,TGCGCCAGCAGACAGGGGGCATCTACCGGGGAGCTGTTTTTT,CASRQGASTGELFF
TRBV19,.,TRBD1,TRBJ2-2,TGTGCCGCGGGACAGGGCTCCGGGGAGCTGTTTTTT,CAAGQGSGELFF
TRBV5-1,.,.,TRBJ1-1,TGCGCCAGCAGCTTGGGCGCCTACAGGGCGAACACTGAAGCTTTCTTT,CASSLGAYRANTEAFF
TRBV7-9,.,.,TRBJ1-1,TGTGCCAGCAGCTTTCAAGGAGATGAAGCTTTCTTT,CASSFQGDEAFF
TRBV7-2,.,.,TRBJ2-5,TGTGCCAGCAGCTTAGTTGCGCCACAAGAGACCCAGTACTTC,CASSLVAPQETQYF
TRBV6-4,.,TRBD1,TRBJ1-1,TGTGCCAGCAGTGACTCCAGGGGGTCTAGAGGTTTCTTT,CASSDSRGSRGFF